These 30 T cell receptor beta chains were sequenced from one sample in a study of blood T cell repertoires in COVID-19. Profiling relied on immunoSEQ multiplex PCR, and the TCRdb table lists in-frame clones only, not all of them. The repertoire has 140,000 or so clones, about 80% of them found once; the top ten carry 3.5%. The sample was peripheral blood. All receptors come from a man in his 70s who had recovered from COVID-19.

The CDR3 loop is CASSQGQGYEQYF. The DNA of the CDR3 is TGTGCCAGCAGCCAAGGGCAGGGCTACGAGCAGTACTTC. The chain has TRBV3-1 (or the pseudogene TRBV3-2) and TRBJ2-7, with D maybe TRBD1 (5 bases). Germline-derived CDR1 and CDR2 are LGHDT and YNNKEL (reference sequence). The CDR3 is made up of 13 amino acids. V was trimmed by 1 base and J by 3 bases, leaving 7 bases between them.

This rearrangement joins TRBV4-1 to TRBJ2-3; TRBD2 matches at 7 bases. The CDR3 covers 16 residues. In germline, CDR1 is MGHRA, CDR2 YSYEKL. The ends lost 1 base at V and 4 bases at J; junction bases unmatched: 8. CDR3 sequence: CASSQGLADVADTQYF. DNA for the CDR3: TGCGCCAGCAGCCAAGGACTAGCCGACGTGGCAGATACGCAGTATTTT.

The chain uses TRBV9 and TRBJ2-1; TRBD2 matches 12 bases. The CDR3 has 15 amino acids. The germline V gene has CDR1 SGDLS and CDR2 YYNGEE. The ends lost 4 bases at V and 6 bases at J; junction bases unmatched: 5. The CDR3: CASSPGLAGPNEQFF. DNA for the CDR3: TGTGCCAGCAGCCCGGGACTAGCGGGCCCCAATGAGCAGTTCTTC. The variable domain in full, with the rest retrieved from reference TRBV9 and TRBJ2-1, is DSGVTQTPKHLITATGQRVTLRCSPRSGDLSVYWYQQSLDQGLQFLIQYYNGEERAKGNILERFSAQQFPDLHSELNLSSLELGDSALYFCASSPGLAGPNEQFFGPGTRLTVL.

The chain combines TRBV19 with TRBJ2-1; no clear D. V was cut by 6 bases and J by 0 bases, with 12 bases left in between. The CDR3 runs to 15 residues. The germline V gene has CDR1 LNHDA and CDR2 SQIVND (reference sequence). The CDR3 nucleotides are TGTGCCAGTAGCTTCCGGCGGAGCTCCTACAATGAGCAGTTCTTC. It translates to CASSFRRSSYNEQFF.

J is TRBJ2-3 and V is TRBV12-3 or TRBV12-4; no reliable D call. The CDR3 has 13 amino acids. The V and J ends lost 11 bases and 3 bases respectively, with 15 bases between them. In DNA, the CDR3 is TGTGCCGTCACTATTGGCTCGACAGATACGCAGTATTTT. Its translation is CAVTIGSTDTQYF.

V usage is TRBV7-6 and J usage is TRBJ2-3, with TRBD2 identical over 8 bases. This CDR3 region has 15 residues. After removal of 3 bases from V and 2 bases from J, the junction contained 4 bases not matched to a gene. Germline V gene data show CDR1 as SGHVS and CDR2 as FNYEAQ. This chain's CDR3 is CASSFLAGITDTQYF. DNA of the CDR3: TGTGCCAGCAGCTTCTTAGCGGGGATCACAGATACGCAGTATTTT.

The V call is TRBV30, the J call TRBJ2-7, with 12 bases matching TRBD2. The CDR3 sequence is 16 residues long. The V segment lost 2 bases and the J segment 3 bases; nucleotides outside the gene matches: 8. The germline V gene has CDR1 GTSNPN and CDR2 SVGIG (reference sequence). Here the CDR3 reads CAWSFGKTSGSYEQYF. The CDR3 DNA reads as TGTGCCTGGAGTTTCGGGAAGACTAGCGGGAGCTACGAGCAGTACTTC. Variable domain in full (rest from reference TRBV30 and TRBJ2-7): SQTIHQWPATLVQPVGSPLSLECTVEGTSNPNLYWYRQAAGRGLQLLFYSVGIGQISSEVPQNLSASRPQDRQFILSSKKLLLSDSGFYLCAWSFGKTSGSYEQYFGPGTRLTVT.

The chain recombines TRBV4-1 with TRBJ2-7; D is undetermined. The germline V and J ends were trimmed by 1 base and 3 bases, with 7 bases remaining between them. Germline CDR1 and CDR2: MGHRA and YSYEKL. The CDR3 sequence is 13 residues long. The CDR3 loop is CASSQAPSYEQYF. CDR3 coding DNA: TGCGCCAGCAGCCAAGCCCCGAGCTACGAGCAGTACTTC.

The chain couples TRBV7-3 to TRBJ2-2, with TRBD1 matching over 7 bases. Germline values: CDR1 SGHTA, CDR2 FQGTGA. Trimming removed 1 base from V and 6 bases from J; junction bases left unmatched: 2. The CDR3 covers 14 residues. CDR3 sequence reads: CASSLRQGPGELFF. CDR3 in DNA: TGTGCCAGCAGCTTAAGACAGGGCCCCGGGGAGCTGTTTTTT.

The chain couples TRBV29-1 to TRBJ2-2; D perhaps matches TRBD2 (5 bases). Trimming removed 2 bases at V and 1 base at J, with 5 bases between. The CDR3 loop spans 13 amino acids. Germline values: CDR1 SQVTM, CDR2 ANQGSEA. CDR3 nucleotide sequence: TGCAGCGTTGAACGGGAGAACACCGGGGAGCTGTTTTTT. Its translation: CSVERENTGELFF.

This clone came up a few times. This chain uses TRBV2 with TRBJ1-5, with D uncertain. The germline V gene has CDR1 SNHLY and CDR2 FYNNEI. V lost 4 bases and J lost 0, with 10 bases in between. This CDR3 is built from 15 residues. CDR3 bases: TGTGCCAGCAGTGCAGGACTGATTAGCAATCAGCCCCAGCATTTT. Translating gives CASSAGLISNQPQHF.

This chain links TRBV12-5 with TRBJ1-5; D is uncertain. Germline CDR1 is LGHNT and CDR2 is FRNRAP. This CDR3 has 19 amino acids. The ends were cut back, 0 bases at V and 1 base at J, with 19 bases in the middle. The CDR3 DNA is TGTGCTAGTGGTTTGGTACCAAAGGAGGACCTGACCAGCAATCAGCCCCAGCATTTT. As protein: CASGLVPKEDLTSNQPQHF.

V gene TRBV1 combines with J gene TRBJ2-1; the table gives TRBD1 as D, unverified against the DNA. TRBV1 represents a pseudogene. The CDR3 is made up of 15 amino acids. CDR3 sequence (DNA): TGCACCAGCAGCCAAGCCGGGACAGGGTACAATGAGCAGTTCTTC. Encoded protein: CTSSQAGTGYNEQFF.

The chain joins TRBV7-9 to TRBJ2-7; D remains unclear. In germline, CDR1 is SEHNR, CDR2 FQNEAQ (reference sequence). V lost 2 bases, J lost 2 bases, and 4 bases lay in between. The CDR3 has 12 amino acids. This CDR3 reads CASSLSAYEQYF. The DNA of the CDR3 is TGTGCCAGCAGCTTATCAGCCTACGAGCAGTACTTC.

V is TRBV4-3 and J is TRBJ1-5; tentatively, D is TRBD1 (6 bases). The CDR3 has 14 residues. The germline V gene has CDR1 LGHNA and CDR2 YSLEER. V lost 0 bases and J lost 6, with 9 bases in between. DNA for the CDR3: TGCGCCAGCAGCCAAGACAGGGGACGTCAGCCCCAGCATTTT. Amino acid sequence: CASSQDRGRQPQHF.

The gene calls are TRBV24-1 and TRBJ2-1; weak D call: TRBD1 (6 bases). With 6 bases removed from V and 7 bases from J, the gap between germline ends came to 9 bases. The length of the CDR3 is 12 residues. CDR1 is KGHDR and CDR2 is SFDVKD in the germline V gene. CDR3 nucleotides: TGTGCCACCAGTAGGGGGTCAAATGAGCAGTTCTTC. Encoded protein: CATSRGSNEQFF.

With regard to this clone: Its ends do not fully match the called genes, so a read error is possible. The J gene is TRBJ2-7, the V gene TRBV10-3; D possibly corresponds to TRBD2 (5 bases). Germline values: CDR1 ENHRY, CDR2 SYGVKD. The CDR3 runs 12 residues. CDR3 in amino acids: CAISEMGDEQYF. The DNA of the CDR3 is TGTGCCATAAGTGAGATGGGAGACGAGCAGTACTTC.

The chain is built from TRBV12-3 or TRBV12-4 and TRBJ2-5; 8 bases align to TRBD2. The CDR3 is 13 residues long. After removal of 5 bases from V and 5 bases from J, the junction contained 4 bases not matched to a gene. In DNA form, the CDR3 reads TGTGCCAGCAGTCCAGCGGGAGACGAGACCCAGTACTTC. Its translation: CASSPAGDETQYF.

This sequence joins TRBV6-4 and TRBJ2-1, with TRBD2 matching 9 bases. Germline V gene lookup returns CDR1 MRHNA and CDR2 SNTAGT. The CDR3 spans 14 residues. V lost 6 bases and J lost 4; bases outside the gene matches: 4. The CDR3 sequence: CASSRLADYNEQFF. The CDR3 bases are TGTGCCAGCAGCCGACTAGCGGATTACAATGAGCAGTTCTTC.

The chain recombines TRBV27 with TRBJ2-2; 8 positions match TRBD1. CDR1 and CDR2 (germline): MNHEY, SMNVEV (reference sequence). The CDR3 is made up of 15 amino acids. J was trimmed by 5 bases and V by 1 base; bases with no gene match: 3. Written as DNA, the CDR3 is TGTGCCAGCAGTTTATTCAGGGGGCGGACCGGGGAGCTGTTTTTT. It translates to CASSLFRGRTGELFF.

This chain uses TRBV5-1 with TRBJ2-5, with TRBD2 as a possible D gene (6 bases). V lost 4 bases to trimming and J lost 2 bases, with 15 bases between them. The germline CDR1 and CDR2 sequences are SGHRS and YFSETQ. This CDR3 is built from 15 residues. The CDR3 protein is CASSEGRDSQETQYF. The CDR3, as DNA: TGCGCCAGCAGCGAGGGCCGGGACTCACAAGAGACCCAGTACTTC.

The chain has TRBV4-1 and TRBJ2-7; possibly TRBD2 for D (5 bases). Germline CDR1 and CDR2: MGHRA and YSYEKL. Trimming took 4 bases from V and 3 from J, leaving 10 bases between them. There are 13 residues in the CDR3. Here the CDR3 reads CASSPNAGYEQYF. The CDR3 DNA sequence: TGCGCCAGCAGCCCCAACGCGGGCTACGAGCAGTACTTC.

Here the CDR3 reads CASSSPRETYEQYF. CDR3 coding DNA: TGTGCCAGCAGCTCACCCAGGGAAACCTACGAGCAGTACTTC. The chain has TRBV7-2 and TRBJ2-7; tentative D call: TRBD1 (5 bases). The CDR3 totals 14 residues. The V end was cut by 4 bases, the J end by 2 bases, with 12 bases between. CDR1 is SGHTA, CDR2 FQGNSA, per germline.

A few counts support this clone. J is TRBJ1-1 and V is TRBV28; 7 bases are shared with TRBD1. The CDR3 covers 12 residues. Germline V CDR1 and CDR2: MDHEN, SYDVKM. The ends lost 6 bases at V and 6 bases at J; junction bases unmatched: 4. This CDR3 is CASSLGQPEAFF. The CDR3 DNA reads TGTGCCAGCAGCCTGGGACAGCCTGAAGCTTTCTTT.

There are a few counts of this clone. V is TRBV7-3 and J is TRBJ2-1, with 11 bases that match TRBD2. This CDR3 is built from 16 residues. The J segment lost 7 bases and the V segment lost 6 bases, leaving 11 bases of the junction unmatched. Germline lookup yields CDR1 SGHTA and CDR2 FQGTGA. CDR3 bases: TGTGCCAGCAGTTCCTCGGGTAGCGGGAGGGAAAATGAGCAGTTCTTC. Amino acids: CASSSSGSGRENEQFF.

This chain connects TRBV9 to TRBJ2-1; the match to TRBD2 covers 11 bases. Germline CDR1 reads SGDLS; CDR2 reads YYNGEE. V lost 0 bases, J lost 12 bases, and 11 bases stayed unmatched. The CDR3 has 16 amino acids. The CDR3 spells CASSVGVAGGGQGQFF. DNA of the CDR3: TGTGCCAGCAGCGTAGGGGTAGCGGGAGGGGGACAAGGGCAGTTCTTC.

The chain couples TRBV18 to TRBJ2-7, with 9 bases aligning to TRBD2. CDR3 length equals 15 residues. Germline CDR1 reads KGHSH; CDR2 reads LQKENI. V dropped 2 bases and J dropped 9; count of bases not matched to a gene: 11. The CDR3 sequence is CASSPSAGGPYWQYF. The CDR3, as DNA: TGTGCCAGCTCACCATCGGCGGGAGGGCCATACTGGCAGTACTTC.

This chain uses TRBV15 with TRBJ1-1; D remains unclear. Between the trimmed V and J ends, which lost 0 bases and 8 bases, there was a span of 10 bases. Per the germline V gene, CDR1 is LNHNV and CDR2 is YYDKDF (reference sequence). The CDR3 has 13 amino acids. CDR3 region: CATSRDGRREAFF. CDR3 DNA sequence: TGTGCCACCAGCAGAGATGGGCGCCGAGAAGCTTTCTTT.

This CDR3 is CAWVPGVTDTQYF. The DNA of the CDR3 is TGTGCCTGGGTCCCGGGAGTCACAGATACGCAGTATTTT. The chain is built from TRBV30 and TRBJ2-3, with D maybe TRBD2 (6 bases). V dropped 5 bases and J dropped 2 bases, with 11 bases sitting between them. CDR1 and CDR2 (germline): GTSNPN, SVGIG (reference sequence). This CDR3 has 13 amino acids.

The chain links TRBV9 to TRBJ2-3; 9 nucleotides agree with TRBD2. The junction had 2 bases not matched to a gene; V was cut back by 1 base and J by 5 bases. There are 14 residues in the CDR3. Germline V gene lookup returns CDR1 SGDLS and CDR2 YYNGEE. The CDR3, as DNA: TGTGCCAGCAGCGTATGGACTAGCGAAGATACGCAGTATTTT. Its protein product is CASSVWTSEDTQYF.